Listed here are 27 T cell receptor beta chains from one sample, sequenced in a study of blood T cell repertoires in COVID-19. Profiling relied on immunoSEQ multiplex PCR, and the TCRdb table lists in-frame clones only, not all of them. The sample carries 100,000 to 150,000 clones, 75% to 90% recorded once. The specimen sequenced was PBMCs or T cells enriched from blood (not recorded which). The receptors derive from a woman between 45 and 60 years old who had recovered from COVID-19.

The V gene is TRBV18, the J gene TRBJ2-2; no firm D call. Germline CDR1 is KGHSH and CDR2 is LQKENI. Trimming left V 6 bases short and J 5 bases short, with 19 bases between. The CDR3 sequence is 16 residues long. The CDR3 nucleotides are TGTGCCAGCTCCCGGTTAGAGAACCGAGAGACCGGGGAGCTGTTTTTT. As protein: CASSRLENRETGELFF.

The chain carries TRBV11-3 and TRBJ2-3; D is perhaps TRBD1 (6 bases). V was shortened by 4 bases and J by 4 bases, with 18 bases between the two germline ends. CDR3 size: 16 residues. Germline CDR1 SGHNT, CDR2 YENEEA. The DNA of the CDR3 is TGTGCCAGCAGCTGGGGCCTATTGGGGGCCGCAGATACGCAGTATTTT. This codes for CASSWGLLGAADTQYF.

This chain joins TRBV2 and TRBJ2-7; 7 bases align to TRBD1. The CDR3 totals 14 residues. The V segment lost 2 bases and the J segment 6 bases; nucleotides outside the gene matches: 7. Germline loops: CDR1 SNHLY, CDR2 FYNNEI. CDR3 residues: CASSESRQGREQYF. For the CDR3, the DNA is TGTGCCAGCAGTGAATCACGACAGGGTCGCGAGCAGTACTTC. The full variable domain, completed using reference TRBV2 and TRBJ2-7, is EPEVTQTPSHQVTQMGQEVILRCVPISNHLYFYWYRQILGQKVEFLVSFYNNEISEKSEIFDDQFSVERPDGSNFTLKIRSTKLEDSAMYFCASSESRQGREQYFGPGTRLTVT.

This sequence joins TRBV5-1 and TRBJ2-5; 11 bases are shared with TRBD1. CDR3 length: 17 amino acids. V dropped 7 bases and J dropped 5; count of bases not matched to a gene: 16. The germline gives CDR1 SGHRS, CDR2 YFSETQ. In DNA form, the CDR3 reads TGCGCCAGCGGAACTCCAAGAGCGGACAGGGGGCGGGAGACCCAGTACTTC. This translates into CASGTPRADRGRETQYF.

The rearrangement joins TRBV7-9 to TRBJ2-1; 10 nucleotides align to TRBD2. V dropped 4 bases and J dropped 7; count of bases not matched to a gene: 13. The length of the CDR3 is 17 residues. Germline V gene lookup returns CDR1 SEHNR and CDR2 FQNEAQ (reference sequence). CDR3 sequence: CASSSARSGGARNEQFF. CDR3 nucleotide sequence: TGTGCCAGCAGCTCAGCCCGAAGCGGGGGGGCGCGTAATGAGCAGTTCTTC.

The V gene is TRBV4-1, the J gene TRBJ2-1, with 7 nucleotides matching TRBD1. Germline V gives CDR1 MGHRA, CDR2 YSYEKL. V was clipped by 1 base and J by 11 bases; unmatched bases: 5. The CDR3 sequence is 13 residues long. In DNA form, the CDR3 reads TGCGCCAGCAGCCAAGCCGGGACAGTACAGCAGTTCTTC. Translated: CASSQAGTVQQFF.

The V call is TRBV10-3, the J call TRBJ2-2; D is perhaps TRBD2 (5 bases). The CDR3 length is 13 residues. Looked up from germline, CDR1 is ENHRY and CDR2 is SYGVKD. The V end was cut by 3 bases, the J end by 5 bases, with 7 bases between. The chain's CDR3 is CAISDRETGELFF. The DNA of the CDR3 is TGTGCCATCAGTGATCGGGAAACCGGGGAGCTGTTTTTT.

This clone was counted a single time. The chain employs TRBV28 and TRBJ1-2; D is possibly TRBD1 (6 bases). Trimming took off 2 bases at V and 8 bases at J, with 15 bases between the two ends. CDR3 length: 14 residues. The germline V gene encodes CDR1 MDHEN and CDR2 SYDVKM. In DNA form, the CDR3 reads TGTGCCAGCAGTTTAGGTTACAGGGAAGCAGGCTACACCTTC. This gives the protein CASSLGYREAGYTF.

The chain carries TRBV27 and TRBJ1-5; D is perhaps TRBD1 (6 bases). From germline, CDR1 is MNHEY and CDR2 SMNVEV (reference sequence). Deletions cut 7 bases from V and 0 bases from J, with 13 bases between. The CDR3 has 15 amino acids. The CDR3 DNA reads TGTGCCAGCACCAGCAGGGGTAGTAGCAATCAGCCCCAGCATTTT. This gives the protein CASTSRGSSNQPQHF.

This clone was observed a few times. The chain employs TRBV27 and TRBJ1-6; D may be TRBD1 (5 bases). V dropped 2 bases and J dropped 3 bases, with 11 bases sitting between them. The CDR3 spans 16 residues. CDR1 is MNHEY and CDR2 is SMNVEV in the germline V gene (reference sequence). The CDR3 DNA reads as TGTGCCAGCAGTTTACGGGGGGGAATCTATAATTCACCCCTCCACTTT. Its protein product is CASSLRGGIYNSPLHF.

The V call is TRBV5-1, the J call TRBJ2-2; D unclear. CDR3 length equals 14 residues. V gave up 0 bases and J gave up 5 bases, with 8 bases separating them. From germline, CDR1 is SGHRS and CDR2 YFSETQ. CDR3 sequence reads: CASSLGARTGELFF. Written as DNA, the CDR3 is TGCGCCAGCAGCTTGGGGGCTCGGACCGGGGAGCTGTTTTTT.

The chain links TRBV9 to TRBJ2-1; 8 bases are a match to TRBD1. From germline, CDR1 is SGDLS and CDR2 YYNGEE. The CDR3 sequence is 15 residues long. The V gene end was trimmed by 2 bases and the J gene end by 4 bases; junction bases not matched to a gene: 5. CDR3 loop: CASSVRDRTYNEQFF. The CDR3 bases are TGTGCCAGCAGCGTCCGGGACAGGACATACAATGAGCAGTTCTTC.

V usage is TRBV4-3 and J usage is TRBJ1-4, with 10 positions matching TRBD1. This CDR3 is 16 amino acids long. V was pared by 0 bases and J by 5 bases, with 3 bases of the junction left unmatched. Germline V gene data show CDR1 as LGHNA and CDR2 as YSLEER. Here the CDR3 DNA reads TGCGCCAGCAGCCAAGATCTGGACAGGGGGAATGAAAAACTGTTTTTT. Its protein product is CASSQDLDRGNEKLFF.

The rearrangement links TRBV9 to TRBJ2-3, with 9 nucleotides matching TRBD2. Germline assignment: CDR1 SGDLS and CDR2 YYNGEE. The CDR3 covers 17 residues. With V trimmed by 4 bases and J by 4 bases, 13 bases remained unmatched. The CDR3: CASSSPDSGGSSDTQYF. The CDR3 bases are TGTGCCAGCAGCTCCCCCGATAGCGGGGGTTCCTCAGATACGCAGTATTTT. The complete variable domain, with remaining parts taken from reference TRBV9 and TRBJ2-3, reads DSGVTQTPKHLITATGQRVTLRCSPRSGDLSVYWYQQSLDQGLQFLIQYYNGEERAKGNILERFSAQQFPDLHSELNLSSLELGDSALYFCASSSPDSGGSSDTQYFGPGTRLTVL.

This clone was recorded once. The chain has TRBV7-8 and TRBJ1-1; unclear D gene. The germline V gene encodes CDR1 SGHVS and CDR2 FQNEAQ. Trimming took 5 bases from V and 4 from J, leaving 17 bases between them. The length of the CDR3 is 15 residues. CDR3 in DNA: TGTGCCAGCAGCGGAGATCATGGTACTATCACTGAAGCTTTCTTT. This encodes CASSGDHGTITEAFF.

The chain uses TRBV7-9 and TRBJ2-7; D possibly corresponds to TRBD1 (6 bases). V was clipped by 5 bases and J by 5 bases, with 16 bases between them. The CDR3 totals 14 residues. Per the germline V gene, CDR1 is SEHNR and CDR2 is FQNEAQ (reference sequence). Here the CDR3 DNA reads TGTGCCAGCAGCCCCCCTTCAGGGGTTCACGAGCAGTACTTC. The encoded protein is CASSPPSGVHEQYF. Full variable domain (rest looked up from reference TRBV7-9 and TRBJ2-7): DTGVSQNPRHKITKRGQNVTFRCDPISEHNRLYWYRQTLGQGPEFLTYFQNEAQLEKSRLLSDRFSAERPKGSFSTLEIQRTEQGDSAMYLCASSPPSGVHEQYFGPGTRLTVT.

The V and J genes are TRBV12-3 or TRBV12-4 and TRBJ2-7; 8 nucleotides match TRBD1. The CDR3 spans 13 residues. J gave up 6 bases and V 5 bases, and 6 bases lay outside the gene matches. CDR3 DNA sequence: TGTGCCAGCAGTACGGACAGGGTAGGCGAGCAGTACTTC. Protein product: CASSTDRVGEQYF.

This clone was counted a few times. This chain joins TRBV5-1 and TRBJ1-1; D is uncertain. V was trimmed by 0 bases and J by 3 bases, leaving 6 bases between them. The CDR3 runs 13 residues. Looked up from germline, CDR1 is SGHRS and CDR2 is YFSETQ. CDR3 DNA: TGCGCCAGCAGCTTGGTAGATGACACTGAAGCTTTCTTT. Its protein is CASSLVDDTEAFF.

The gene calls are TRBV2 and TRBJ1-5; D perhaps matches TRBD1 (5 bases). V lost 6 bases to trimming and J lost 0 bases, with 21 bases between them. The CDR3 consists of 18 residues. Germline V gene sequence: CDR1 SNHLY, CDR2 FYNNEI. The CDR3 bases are TGTGCCAGCAGGCGATCCAGGCCTCGGGGGTATAGCAATCAGCCCCAGCATTTT. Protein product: CASRRSRPRGYSNQPQHF. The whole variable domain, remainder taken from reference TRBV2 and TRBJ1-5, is EPEVTQTPSHQVTQMGQEVILRCVPISNHLYFYWYRQILGQKVEFLVSFYNNEISEKSEIFDDQFSVERPDGSNFTLKIRSTKLEDSAMYFCASRRSRPRGYSNQPQHFGDGTRLSIL.

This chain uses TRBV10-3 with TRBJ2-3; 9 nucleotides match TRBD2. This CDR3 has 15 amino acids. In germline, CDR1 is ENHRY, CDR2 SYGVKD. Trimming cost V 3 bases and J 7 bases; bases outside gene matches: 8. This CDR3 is CAISDGAGGPNTQYF. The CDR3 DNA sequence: TGTGCCATCAGTGATGGGGCGGGGGGGCCTAATACGCAGTATTTT.

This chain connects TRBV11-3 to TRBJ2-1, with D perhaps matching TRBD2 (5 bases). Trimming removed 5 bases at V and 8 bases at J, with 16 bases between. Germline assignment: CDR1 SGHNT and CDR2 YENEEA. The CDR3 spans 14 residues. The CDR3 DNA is TGTGCCAGCAGCCTAGTGCGGACTCGTGATGAGCAGTTCTTC. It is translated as CASSLVRTRDEQFF.

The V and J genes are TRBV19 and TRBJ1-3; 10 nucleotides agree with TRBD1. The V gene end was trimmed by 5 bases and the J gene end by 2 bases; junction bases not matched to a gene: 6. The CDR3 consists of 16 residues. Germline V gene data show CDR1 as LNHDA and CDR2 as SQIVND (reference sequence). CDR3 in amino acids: CASSRDRGLAGNTIYF. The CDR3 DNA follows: TGTGCCAGTAGTCGGGACAGGGGATTAGCTGGAAACACCATATATTTT.

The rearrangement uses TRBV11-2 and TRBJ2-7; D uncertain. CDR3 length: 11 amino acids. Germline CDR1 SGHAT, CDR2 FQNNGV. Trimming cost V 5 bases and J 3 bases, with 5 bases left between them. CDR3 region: CASSPRYEQYF. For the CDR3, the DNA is TGTGCCAGCAGCCCCCGCTACGAGCAGTACTTC.

CDR3 DNA: TGTGCCAGCAGTTACTCACTAGCGGGGGCGTACGAGCAGTACTTC. This translates into CASSYSLAGAYEQYF. This chain links TRBV6-2 or TRBV6-3 with TRBJ2-7; 11 positions agree with TRBD2. CDR1 MNHEY and CDR2 SVGEGT come from the germline V gene. The CDR3 runs 15 residues. The ends lost 0 bases at V and 4 bases at J; junction bases unmatched: 2.

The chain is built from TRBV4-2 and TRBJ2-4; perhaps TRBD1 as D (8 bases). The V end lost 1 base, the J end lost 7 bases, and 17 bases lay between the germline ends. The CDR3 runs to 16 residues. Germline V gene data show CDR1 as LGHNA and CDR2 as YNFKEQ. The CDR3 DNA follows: TGTGCCAGCAGCCAAGCAGATGGACAGGGAGGGAACATTCAGTACTTC. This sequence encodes CASSQADGQGGNIQYF.

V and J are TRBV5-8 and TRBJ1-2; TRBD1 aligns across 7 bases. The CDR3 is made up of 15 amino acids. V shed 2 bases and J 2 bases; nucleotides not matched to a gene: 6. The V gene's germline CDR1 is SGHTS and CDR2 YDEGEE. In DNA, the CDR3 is TGTGCCAGCAGCTTCGTCCGGGACAGCAACTATGGCTACACCTTC. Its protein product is CASSFVRDSNYGYTF.

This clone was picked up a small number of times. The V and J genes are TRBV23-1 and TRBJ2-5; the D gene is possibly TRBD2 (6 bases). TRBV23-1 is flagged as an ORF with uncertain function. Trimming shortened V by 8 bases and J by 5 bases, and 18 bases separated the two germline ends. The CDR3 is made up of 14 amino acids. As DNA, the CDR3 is TGCGCCAGCCGATGGGCGTGTGGGGGGGAGACCCAGTACTTC. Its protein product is CASRWACGGETQYF.